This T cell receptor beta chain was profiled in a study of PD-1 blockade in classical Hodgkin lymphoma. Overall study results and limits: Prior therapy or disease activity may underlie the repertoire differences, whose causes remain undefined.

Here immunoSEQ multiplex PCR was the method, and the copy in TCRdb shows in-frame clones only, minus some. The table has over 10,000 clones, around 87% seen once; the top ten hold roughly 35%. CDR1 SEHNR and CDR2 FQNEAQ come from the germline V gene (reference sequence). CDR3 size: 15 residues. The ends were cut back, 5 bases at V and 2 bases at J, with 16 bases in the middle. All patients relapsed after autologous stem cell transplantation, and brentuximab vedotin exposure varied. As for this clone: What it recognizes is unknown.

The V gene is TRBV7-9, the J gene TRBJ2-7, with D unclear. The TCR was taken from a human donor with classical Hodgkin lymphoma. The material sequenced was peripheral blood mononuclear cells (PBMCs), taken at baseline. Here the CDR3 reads CASSKLAGRTYEQYF. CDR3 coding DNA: TGTGCCAGCAGCAAACTCGCCGGGCGGACCTACGAGCAGTACTTC.